The present TCR beta chain was sequenced within a study of Tregs in tolerant kidney transplant recipients. TCRdb keeps only in-frame clones here, not all; method: immunoSEQ multiplex PCR. The table lists tens of thousands of clones, about 90% of them singletons. CDR3 length equals 16 residues. Per germline, CDR1 SNHLY and CDR2 FYNNEI. The V end was cut by 0 bases, the J end by 0 bases, with 11 bases between. The source material was Tregs from blood. The receptor's source is a human donor in good health. The chain links TRBV2 to TRBJ1-1, with a possible D match to TRBD1 (5 bases). The CDR3 bases are TGTGCCAGCAGTGAAGCATGGGGACGGATGAACACTGAAGCTTTCTTT. Amino acids: CASSEAWGRMNTEAFF.